The present entry profiles one TCR beta chain with its context. The data belong to a study of cytomegalovirus exposure and HLA in healthy donors. The primer mix had 60 Vbeta and 13 Jbeta primers. Generated by immunoSEQ multiplex PCR, the TCRdb table keeps only in-frame clones and is missing some. There are 25,000 to 35,000 clones in the sample, with around 3.5% held by the top ten. The CDR3 contains 16 residues. This TCR derives from a man in his forties or fifties in good health and CMV-seronegative. The specimen was PBMCs. This chain connects TRBV12-2 to TRBJ1-1. TRBV12-2 is a pseudogene locus. Here the CDR3 reads CASRWRGGAMNTEAFF. CDR3 coding DNA: TGTGCAAGTCGCTGGAGGGGTGGGGCGATGAACACTGAAGCTTTCTTT.